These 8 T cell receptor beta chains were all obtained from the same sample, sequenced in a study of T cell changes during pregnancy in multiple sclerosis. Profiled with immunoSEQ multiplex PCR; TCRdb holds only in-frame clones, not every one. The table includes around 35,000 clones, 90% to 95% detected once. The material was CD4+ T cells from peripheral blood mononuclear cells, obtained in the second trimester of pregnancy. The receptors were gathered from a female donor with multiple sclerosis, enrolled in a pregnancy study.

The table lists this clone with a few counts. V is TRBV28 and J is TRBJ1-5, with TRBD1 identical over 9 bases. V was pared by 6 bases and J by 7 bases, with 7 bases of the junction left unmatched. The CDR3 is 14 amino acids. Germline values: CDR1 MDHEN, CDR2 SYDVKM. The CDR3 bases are TGTGCCAGCAGAACAGGGGGCTTAGGACAGCCCCAGCATTTT. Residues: CASRTGGLGQPQHF.

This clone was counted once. CDR3 protein: CASSFQGGDTQYF. CDR3 DNA: TGTGCCAGCAGTTTTCAGGGTGGAGATACGCAGTATTTT. The V call is TRBV27, the J call TRBJ2-3; TRBD1 might be the D (5 bases). The CDR3 length is 13 residues. Trimming pared 3 bases from V and 5 bases from J, leaving 9 bases between. The germline V gene has CDR1 MNHEY and CDR2 SMNVEV (reference sequence).

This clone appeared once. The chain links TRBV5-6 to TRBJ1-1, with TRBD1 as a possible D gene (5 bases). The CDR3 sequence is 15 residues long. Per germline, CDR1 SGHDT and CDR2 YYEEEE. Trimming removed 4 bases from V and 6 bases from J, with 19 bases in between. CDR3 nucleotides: TGTGCCAGCAGCCACCCGACAGAGGTTGGGGCTGAAGCTTTCTTT. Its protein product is CASSHPTEVGAEAFF.

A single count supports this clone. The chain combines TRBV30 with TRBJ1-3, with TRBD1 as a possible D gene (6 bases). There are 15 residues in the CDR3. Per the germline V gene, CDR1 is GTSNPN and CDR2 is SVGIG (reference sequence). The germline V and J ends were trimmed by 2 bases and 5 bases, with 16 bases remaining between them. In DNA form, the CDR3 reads TGTGCCTGGAGTAAAATCGGGGGGCGGAGAAACACCATATATTTT. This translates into CAWSKIGGRRNTIYF.

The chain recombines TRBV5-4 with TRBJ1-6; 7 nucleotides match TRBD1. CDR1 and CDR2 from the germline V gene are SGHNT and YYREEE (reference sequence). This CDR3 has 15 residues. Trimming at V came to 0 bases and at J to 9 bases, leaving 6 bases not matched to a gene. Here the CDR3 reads CASSLAEGARSPLHF. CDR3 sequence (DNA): TGTGCCAGCAGCTTGGCCGAGGGGGCGCGTTCACCCCTCCACTTT.

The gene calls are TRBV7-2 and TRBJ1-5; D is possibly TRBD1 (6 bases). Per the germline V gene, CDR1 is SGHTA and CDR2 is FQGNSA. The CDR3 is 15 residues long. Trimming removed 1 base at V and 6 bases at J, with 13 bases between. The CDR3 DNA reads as TGTGCCAGCAGCTTAGAGATACAGGGCGGTCAGCCCCAGCATTTT. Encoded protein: CASSLEIQGGQPQHF.

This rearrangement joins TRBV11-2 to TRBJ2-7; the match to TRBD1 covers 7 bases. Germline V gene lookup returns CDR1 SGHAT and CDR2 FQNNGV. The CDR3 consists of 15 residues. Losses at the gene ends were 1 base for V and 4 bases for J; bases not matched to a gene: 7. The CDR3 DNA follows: TGTGCCAGCAGCTTAGTCCCGACAGGGCCTTACGAGCAGTACTTC. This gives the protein CASSLVPTGPYEQYF.

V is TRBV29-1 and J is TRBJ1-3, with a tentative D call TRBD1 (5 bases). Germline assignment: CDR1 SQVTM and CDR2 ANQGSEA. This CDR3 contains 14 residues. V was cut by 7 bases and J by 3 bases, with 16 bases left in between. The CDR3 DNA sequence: TGCAGCGCTGCGGGGGGAGCCAATGGAAACACCATATATTTT. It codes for CSAAGGANGNTIYF.